This passage covers 15 T cell receptor beta chains from one sample sequenced in a study of blood T cells in healthy people across ages. Through a sample-barcoded 5' primer and a J-beta primer mix, a second PCR was run for roughly 6 to 12 cycles. TCRdb redid the calling of the 5' RACE reads with MiXCR, one entry per CDR3 protein. The table has 1.5 million to 2 million distinct CDR3 sequences, 28% seen once. Sequencing was done on a sample of blood. All receptors derive from a woman in her 30s in good health.

This rearrangement joins TRBV28 to TRBJ2-3; possibly TRBD1 for D (6 bases). Trimming cost V 2 bases and J 2 bases, with 20 bases left between them. Germline V gene lookup returns CDR1 MDHEN and CDR2 SYDVKM. The length of the CDR3 is 18 residues. The CDR3 here is CASSLLRMGRGDTDTQYF. Here the CDR3 DNA reads TGTGCCAGCAGTTTACTTCGGATGGGCAGGGGCGACACAGATACGCAGTATTTT.

This clonotype appeared many times. The chain carries TRBV20-1 and TRBJ2-7, with 7 bases identical to TRBD1. The germline V gene encodes CDR1 DFQATT and CDR2 SNEGSKA (reference sequence). Losses at the gene ends were 6 bases for V and 3 bases for J; bases not matched to a gene: 11. CDR3 length: 14 residues. CDR3 loop: CSATAGTEYYEQYF. The CDR3 coding sequence is TGCAGTGCGACCGCTGGGACAGAGTACTACGAGCAGTACTTC.

In its sample, this clonotype was seen many times. The rearrangement links TRBV5-1 to TRBJ2-7; D gene unclear. This CDR3 contains 14 residues. Trimming pared 0 bases from V and 5 bases from J, leaving 12 bases between. Per germline, CDR1 SGHRS and CDR2 YFSETQ. The CDR3 region has the DNA TGCGCCAGCAGCTTGGGGCAGTTGAGTAACGAGCAGTACTTC. Translated, it gives CASSLGQLSNEQYF.

This clonotype appeared a few times. The rearrangement joins TRBV7-8 to TRBJ2-1; D might be TRBD1 (6 bases). The length of the CDR3 is 14 residues. Germline lookup yields CDR1 SGHVS and CDR2 FQNEAQ. The V and J ends lost 2 bases and 3 bases respectively, with 8 bases between them. The CDR3 sequence: CASSLRDNYNEQFF. The CDR3 DNA follows: TGTGCCAGCAGCTTAAGGGACAACTACAATGAGCAGTTCTTC.

The chain is built from TRBV7-2 and TRBJ1-1, with a tentative D call TRBD1 (5 bases). The CDR3 totals 15 residues. CDR1 is SGHTA and CDR2 is FQGNSA in the germline V gene. Trimming removed 4 bases at V and 3 bases at J, with 15 bases between. CDR3 residues: CASSSRGALDTEAFF. Here the CDR3 DNA reads TGTGCCAGCAGCTCTCGTGGGGCGTTGGACACTGAAGCTTTCTTT.

The J gene is TRBJ1-1, the V gene TRBV6-2 or TRBV6-3; D possibly corresponds to TRBD1 (6 bases). V lost 2 bases and J 0 bases, leaving 16 bases between the germline ends. This CDR3 is 17 amino acids long. In germline, CDR1 is MNHEY, CDR2 SVGEGT. CDR3 sequence (DNA): TGTGCCAGCAGTTACAACAGGGCAGGCTTCATGAACACTGAAGCTTTCTTT. This encodes CASSYNRAGFMNTEAFF.

This clonotype was found once. A much more abundant neighbour one base away suggests this may be a read error. The chain couples TRBV20-1 to TRBJ2-1; possibly TRBD1 or TRBD2 for D (5 bases each). The germline CDR1 and CDR2 sequences are DFQATT and SNEGSKA (reference sequence). There are 13 residues in the CDR3. The CDR3 region has the DNA TGCAGTGCTAGTGGGGGAGTCTACAGTGAGCAGTTCTTC. This sequence encodes CSASGGVYSEQFF.

As regards this clonotype: At one of its ends the junction is not consistent with the germline gene, which may arise from a read error. This chain uses TRBV6-6 with TRBJ2-7; 9 bases match TRBD2. This CDR3 has 15 residues. Per the germline V gene, CDR1 is MNHNY and CDR2 is SVGAGI (reference sequence). This CDR3 reads CTSSPSGNPTYEQYF. CDR3 DNA sequence: TGTACCAGTAGCCCTAGCGGGAACCCTACCTACGAGCAGTACTTC.

This clonotype was detected once. The chain joins TRBV5-6 to TRBJ2-7, with TRBD2 as a possible D gene (6 bases). There are 14 residues in the CDR3. V lost 5 bases and J lost 1, with 13 bases in between. Germline V gives CDR1 SGHDT, CDR2 YYEEEE. CDR3 protein: CASRPRRESYEQYF. The CDR3 region has the DNA TGTGCCAGCAGACCACGACGGGAGTCCTACGAGCAGTACTTC.

This clonotype has ten or more counts. The V and J genes are TRBV11-2 and TRBJ1-2, with a weak D call TRBD1 (5 bases). Germline V gene sequence: CDR1 SGHAT, CDR2 FQNNGV. The CDR3 sequence is 15 residues long. V was trimmed by 3 bases and J by 8 bases, leaving 19 bases between them. This CDR3 is CASSFPGRRGMGYTF. As DNA, the CDR3 is TGTGCCAGCAGCTTTCCGGGACGCCGGGGGATGGGCTACACCTTC.

This clonotype was recorded once. This chain links TRBV5-1 with TRBJ1-1; the D is unclear. CDR1 SGHRS and CDR2 YFSETQ come from the germline V gene. CDR3 length equals 15 residues. V was clipped by 4 bases and J by 2 bases, with 15 bases between them. The CDR3 sequence: CASSTVGALNTEAFF. The DNA of the CDR3 is TGCGCCAGCAGCACCGTAGGAGCTTTAAACACTGAAGCTTTCTTT.

The V gene is TRBV20-1, the J gene TRBJ2-1; D might be TRBD2 (5 bases). Trimming removed 6 bases at V and 5 bases at J, with 14 bases between. This CDR3 region has 13 residues. The germline gives CDR1 DFQATT, CDR2 SNEGSKA (reference sequence). The CDR3 DNA follows: TGCAGTGCCTATTACCCGAGGGACAATGAGCAGTTCTTC. Translating it yields CSAYYPRDNEQFF.

This clonotype turned up a few times. This rearrangement joins TRBV19 to TRBJ2-3, with D hard to call. V lost 4 bases to trimming and J lost 6 bases, with 11 bases between them. Per the germline V gene, CDR1 is LNHDA and CDR2 is SQIVND (reference sequence). This CDR3 has 13 residues. CDR3 residues: CASSRGFADTQYF. The CDR3 nucleotides are TGTGCCAGTAGTAGGGGATTCGCGGATACGCAGTATTTT.

This clonotype was counted many times. This rearrangement joins TRBV4-3 to TRBJ2-3; 10 positions match TRBD1. The CDR3 covers 16 residues. Germline values: CDR1 LGHNA, CDR2 YSLEER. V trimming: 3 bases; J trimming: 2 bases; junction bases outside the gene matches: 5. The CDR3 DNA reads TGCGCCAGCAGCCAGGGGACAGGGGCTTCCACAGATACGCAGTATTTT. Translated, it gives CASSQGTGASTDTQYF.

This clonotype was detected many times. A clone one base away is much larger, so this may be a read error. CDR3 sequence reads: CSARGGYVSSPLHF. Here the CDR3 DNA reads TGCAGTGCTAGGGGAGGGTACGTTAGTTCACCCCTCCACTTT. This chain links TRBV20-1 with TRBJ1-6; D uncertain. Per germline, CDR1 DFQATT and CDR2 SNEGSKA (reference sequence). CDR3 length: 14 residues. The ends were cut back, 3 bases at V and 9 bases at J, with 15 bases in the middle.